This T cell receptor (beta chain) was obtained from a study of cytomegalovirus exposure and HLA in healthy donors. Findings and caveats of the study: A later analysis reportedly found that, within productive TCRs, an Asian-associated ancestry cluster had fewer N-insertions than the mean observed across the 666 donors. The authors later found HLA-associated TCR beta chains more clonally expanded than equally common others.

Regarding this clone: Its antigen is currently unknown.

60 Vbeta and 13 Jbeta primers were used in PCR. Profiling relied on immunoSEQ multiplex PCR, and the TCRdb table lists in-frame clones only, not all of them. The sample lists 130,000 or so clones, under 80% occurring once. CDR1 and CDR2 (germline): LGHNA, YSLEER. The length of the CDR3 is 16 residues. V lost 0 bases, J lost 0 bases, and 9 bases lay in between. The specimen was PBMCs. The clonotype was recovered from a man aged 18 to 29 in good health and CMV-seropositive. V usage is TRBV4-3 and J usage is TRBJ2-4, with D possibly being TRBD2 (6 bases). The CDR3 loop is CASSQERRGAKNIQYF. The DNA for the CDR3 is TGCGCCAGCAGCCAAGAGAGGAGGGGAGCCAAAAACATTCAGTACTTC.